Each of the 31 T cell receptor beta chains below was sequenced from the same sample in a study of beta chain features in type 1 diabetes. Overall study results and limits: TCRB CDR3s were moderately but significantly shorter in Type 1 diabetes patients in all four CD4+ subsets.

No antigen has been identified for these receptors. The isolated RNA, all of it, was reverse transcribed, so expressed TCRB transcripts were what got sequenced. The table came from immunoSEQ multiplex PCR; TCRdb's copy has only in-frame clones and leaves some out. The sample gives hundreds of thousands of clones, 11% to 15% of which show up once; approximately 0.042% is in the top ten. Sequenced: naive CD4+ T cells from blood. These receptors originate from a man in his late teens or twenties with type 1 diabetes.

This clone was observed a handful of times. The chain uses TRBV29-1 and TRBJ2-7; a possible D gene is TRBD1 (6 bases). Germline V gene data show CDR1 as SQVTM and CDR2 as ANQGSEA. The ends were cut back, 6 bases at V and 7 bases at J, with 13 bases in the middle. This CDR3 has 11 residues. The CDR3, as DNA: TGCAGCGTCGCAGGGGTAAGGGAGCAGTACTTC. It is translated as CSVAGVREQYF.

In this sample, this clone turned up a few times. The CDR3 protein is CAWSRAGRDTEAFF. The CDR3 nucleotides read TGTGCCTGGAGTCGGGCAGGGAGGGACACTGAAGCTTTCTTT. V usage is TRBV30 and J usage is TRBJ1-1; weak D call: TRBD1 (5 bases). From germline, CDR1 is GTSNPN and CDR2 SVGIG (reference sequence). Trimming left V 2 bases short and J 3 bases short, with 13 bases between. The CDR3 totals 14 residues.

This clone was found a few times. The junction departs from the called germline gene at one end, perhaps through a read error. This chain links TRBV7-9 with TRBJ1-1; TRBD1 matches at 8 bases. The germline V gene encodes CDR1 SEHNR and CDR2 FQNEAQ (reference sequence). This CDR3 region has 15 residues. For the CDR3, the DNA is TGTGCCAGCACCTTACAAGGGACAGGCAACACTGAAGCTTTCTTT. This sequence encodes CASTLQGTGNTEAFF.

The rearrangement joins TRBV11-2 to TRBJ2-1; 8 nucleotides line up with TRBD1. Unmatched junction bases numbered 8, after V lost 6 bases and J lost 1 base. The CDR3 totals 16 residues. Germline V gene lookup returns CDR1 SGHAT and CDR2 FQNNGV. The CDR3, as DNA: TGTGCCAGCAGGGGCGGTGGGACAGGATCCTACAATGAGCAGTTCTTC. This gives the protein CASRGGGTGSYNEQFF. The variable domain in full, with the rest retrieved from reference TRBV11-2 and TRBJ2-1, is EAGVAQSPRYKIIEKRQSVAFWCNPISGHATLYWYQQILGQGPKLLIQFQNNGVVDDSQLPKDRFSAERLKGVDSTLKIQPAKLEDSAVYLCASRGGGTGSYNEQFFGPGTRLTVL.

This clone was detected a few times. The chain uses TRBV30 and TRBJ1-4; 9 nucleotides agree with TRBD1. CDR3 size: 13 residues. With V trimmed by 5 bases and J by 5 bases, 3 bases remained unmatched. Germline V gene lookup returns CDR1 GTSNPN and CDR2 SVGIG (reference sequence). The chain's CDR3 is CAWEGQGNEKLFF. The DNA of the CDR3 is TGTGCCTGGGAGGGACAGGGAAATGAAAAACTGTTTTTT.

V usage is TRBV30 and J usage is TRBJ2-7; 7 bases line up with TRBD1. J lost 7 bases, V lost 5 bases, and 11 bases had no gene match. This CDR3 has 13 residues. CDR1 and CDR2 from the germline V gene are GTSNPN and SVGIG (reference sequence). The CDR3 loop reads CAWAGGMVLEQYF. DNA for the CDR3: TGTGCCTGGGCAGGGGGTATGGTCCTTGAGCAGTACTTC.

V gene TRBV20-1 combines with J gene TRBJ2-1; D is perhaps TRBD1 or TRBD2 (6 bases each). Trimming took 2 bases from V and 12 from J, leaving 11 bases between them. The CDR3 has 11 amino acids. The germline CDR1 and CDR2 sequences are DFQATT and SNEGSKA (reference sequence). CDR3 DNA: TGCAGTGCTAGAACCGGAGGGGGGCAGTTCTTC. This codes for CSARTGGGQFF.

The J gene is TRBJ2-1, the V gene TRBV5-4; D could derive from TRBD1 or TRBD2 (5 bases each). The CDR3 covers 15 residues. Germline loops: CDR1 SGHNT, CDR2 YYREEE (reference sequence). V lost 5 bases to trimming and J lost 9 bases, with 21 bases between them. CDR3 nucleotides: TGTGCCAGCAGACTGGGGGATCGGGCCGACGGTGAGCAGTTCTTC. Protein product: CASRLGDRADGEQFF.

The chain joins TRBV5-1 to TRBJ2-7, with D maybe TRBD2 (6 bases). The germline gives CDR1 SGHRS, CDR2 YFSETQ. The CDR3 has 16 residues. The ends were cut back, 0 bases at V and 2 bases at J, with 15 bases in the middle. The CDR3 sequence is CASSLGGSGVPYEQYF. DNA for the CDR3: TGCGCCAGCAGCTTGGGGGGTAGCGGAGTACCCTACGAGCAGTACTTC.

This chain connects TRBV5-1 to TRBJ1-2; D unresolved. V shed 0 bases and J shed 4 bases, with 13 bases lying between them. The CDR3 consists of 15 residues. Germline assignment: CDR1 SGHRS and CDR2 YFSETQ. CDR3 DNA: TGCGCCAGCAGCTTGGAAGGCTCCGGCGCCTATGGCTACACCTTC. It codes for CASSLEGSGAYGYTF.

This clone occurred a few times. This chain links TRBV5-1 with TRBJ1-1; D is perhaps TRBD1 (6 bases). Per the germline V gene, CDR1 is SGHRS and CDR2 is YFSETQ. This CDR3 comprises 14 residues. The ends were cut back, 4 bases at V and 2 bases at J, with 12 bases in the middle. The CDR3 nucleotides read TGCGCCAGCAGCGCGGGAGGGACAAACACTGAAGCTTTCTTT. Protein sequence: CASSAGGTNTEAFF.

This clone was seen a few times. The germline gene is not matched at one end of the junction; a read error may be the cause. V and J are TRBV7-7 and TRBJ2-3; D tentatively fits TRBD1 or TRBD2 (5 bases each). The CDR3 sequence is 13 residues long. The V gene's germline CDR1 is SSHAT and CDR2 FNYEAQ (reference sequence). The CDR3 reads CASSAGTADTQYF. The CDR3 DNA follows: TGTGCTAGCAGCGCCGGGACGGCCGATACGCAGTATTTT.

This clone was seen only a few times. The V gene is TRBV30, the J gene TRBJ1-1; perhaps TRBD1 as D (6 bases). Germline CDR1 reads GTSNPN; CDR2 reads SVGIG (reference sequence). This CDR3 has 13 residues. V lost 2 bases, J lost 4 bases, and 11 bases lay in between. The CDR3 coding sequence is TGTGCCTGGAGTCACCCAGGGGTCACTGAAGCTTTCTTT. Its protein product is CAWSHPGVTEAFF. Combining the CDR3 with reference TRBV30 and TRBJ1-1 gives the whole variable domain SQTIHQWPATLVQPVGSPLSLECTVEGTSNPNLYWYRQAAGRGLQLLFYSVGIGQISSEVPQNLSASRPQDRQFILSSKKLLLSDSGFYLCAWSHPGVTEAFFGQGTRLTVV.

The CDR3 DNA reads as TGTGCCAGCAGCCCCTCCGGGACAGCGAACACTGAAGCTTTCTTT. Its protein product is CASSPSGTANTEAFF. The genes are TRBV28 and TRBJ1-1, with 7 bases that match TRBD1. Losses at the gene ends were 6 bases for V and 1 base for J; bases not matched to a gene: 8. This CDR3 is built from 15 residues. Germline V CDR1 and CDR2: MDHEN, SYDVKM.

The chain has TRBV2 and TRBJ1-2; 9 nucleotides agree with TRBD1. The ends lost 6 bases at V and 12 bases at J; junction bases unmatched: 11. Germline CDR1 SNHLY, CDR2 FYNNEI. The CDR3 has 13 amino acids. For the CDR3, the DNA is TGTGCCAGCAGCGCAACCTACGGACAGGGGAACACCTTC. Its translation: CASSATYGQGNTF.

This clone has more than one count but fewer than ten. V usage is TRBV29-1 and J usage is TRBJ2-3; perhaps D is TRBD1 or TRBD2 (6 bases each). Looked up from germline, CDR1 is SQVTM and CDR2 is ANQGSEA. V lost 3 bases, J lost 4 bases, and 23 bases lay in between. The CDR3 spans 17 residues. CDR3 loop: CSVEEWGVPKGADTQYF. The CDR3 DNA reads TGCAGCGTTGAGGAGTGGGGGGTGCCGAAGGGGGCAGATACGCAGTATTTT.

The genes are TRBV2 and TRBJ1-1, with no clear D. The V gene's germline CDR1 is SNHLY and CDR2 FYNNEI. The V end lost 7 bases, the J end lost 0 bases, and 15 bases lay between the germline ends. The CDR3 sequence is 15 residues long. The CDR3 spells CASTGPPAVNTEAFF. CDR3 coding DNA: TGTGCCAGCACTGGGCCGCCGGCCGTGAACACTGAAGCTTTCTTT.

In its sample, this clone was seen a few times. The CDR3 loop is CASSYDWGDGEQYF. The CDR3 nucleotides are TGTGCCAGCAGTTATGATTGGGGGGACGGCGAGCAGTACTTC. The chain links TRBV6-5 to TRBJ2-7; possibly TRBD2 for D (6 bases). Trimming removed 3 bases at V and 6 bases at J, with 15 bases between. CDR3 length: 14 amino acids. CDR1 is MNHEY, CDR2 SVGAGI, per germline.

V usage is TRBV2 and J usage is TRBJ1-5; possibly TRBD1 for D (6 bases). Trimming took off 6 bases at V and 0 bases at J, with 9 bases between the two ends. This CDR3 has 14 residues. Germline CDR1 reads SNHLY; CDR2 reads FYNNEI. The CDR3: CASRWGASNQPQHF. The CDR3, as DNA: TGTGCCAGCAGATGGGGGGCTAGCAATCAGCCCCAGCATTTT. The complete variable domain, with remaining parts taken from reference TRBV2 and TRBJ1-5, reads EPEVTQTPSHQVTQMGQEVILRCVPISNHLYFYWYRQILGQKVEFLVSFYNNEISEKSEIFDDQFSVERPDGSNFTLKIRSTKLEDSAMYFCASRWGASNQPQHFGDGTRLSIL.

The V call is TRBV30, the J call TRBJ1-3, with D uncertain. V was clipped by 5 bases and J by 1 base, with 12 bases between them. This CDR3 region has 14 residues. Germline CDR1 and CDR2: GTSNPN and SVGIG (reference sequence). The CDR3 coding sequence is TGTGCCTGGTTCGGGGTGGGATCTGGAAACACCATATATTTT. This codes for CAWFGVGSGNTIYF.

DNA for the CDR3: TGTGCCAGCAGCCCTCTCCAGCGGGAGAGCTCCTACAATGAGCAGTTCTTC. Its protein product is CASSPLQRESSYNEQFF. This sequence joins TRBV7-2 and TRBJ2-1; 8 bases map to TRBD2. Germline V gene sequence: CDR1 SGHTA, CDR2 FQGNSA. There are 17 residues in the CDR3. J lost 0 bases, V lost 5 bases, and 9 bases had no gene match.

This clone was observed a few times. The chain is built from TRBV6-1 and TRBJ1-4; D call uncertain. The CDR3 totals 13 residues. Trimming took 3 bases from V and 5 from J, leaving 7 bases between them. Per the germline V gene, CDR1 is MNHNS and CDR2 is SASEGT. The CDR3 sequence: CASSDRANEKLFF. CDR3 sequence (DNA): TGTGCCAGCAGTGATCGGGCCAATGAAAAACTGTTTTTT.

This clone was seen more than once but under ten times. CDR3 DNA: TGTGCCAGCAGCTTGGCCGGGGCCACAGATACGCAGTATTTT. Residues: CASSLAGATDTQYF. The rearrangement links TRBV11-2 to TRBJ2-3, with D perhaps given as TRBD1 or TRBD2 (5 bases each). V lost 3 bases and J 2 bases, leaving 9 bases between the germline ends. The CDR3 length is 14 residues. Germline V gene lookup returns CDR1 SGHAT and CDR2 FQNNGV. Variable domain in full (rest from reference TRBV11-2 and TRBJ2-3): EAGVAQSPRYKIIEKRQSVAFWCNPISGHATLYWYQQILGQGPKLLIQFQNNGVVDDSQLPKDRFSAERLKGVDSTLKIQPAKLEDSAVYLCASSLAGATDTQYFGPGTRLTVL.

CDR3 sequence (DNA): TGTGCCAGCAGCTTGGAGCCTTATAGCTTCTCTGGAAACACCATATATTTT. Its translation: CASSLEPYSFSGNTIYF. The rearrangement uses TRBV5-6 and TRBJ1-3; D is unclear. V was clipped by 0 bases and J by 0 bases, with 13 bases between them. The CDR3 consists of 17 residues. From germline, CDR1 is SGHDT and CDR2 YYEEEE.

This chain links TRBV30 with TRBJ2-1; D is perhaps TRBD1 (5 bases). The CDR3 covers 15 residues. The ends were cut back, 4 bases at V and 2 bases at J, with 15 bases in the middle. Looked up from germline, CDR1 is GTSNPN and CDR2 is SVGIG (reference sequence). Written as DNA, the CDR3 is TGTGCCTGGACCCCAGGGTCTCCAACCTACAATGAGCAGTTCTTC. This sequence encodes CAWTPGSPTYNEQFF.

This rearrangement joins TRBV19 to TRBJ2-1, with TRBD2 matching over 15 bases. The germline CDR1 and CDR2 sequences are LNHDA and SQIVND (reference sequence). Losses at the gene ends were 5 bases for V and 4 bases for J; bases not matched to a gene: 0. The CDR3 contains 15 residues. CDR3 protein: CASSGTSGGYNEQFF. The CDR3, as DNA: TGTGCCAGTAGTGGGACTAGCGGGGGGTACAATGAGCAGTTCTTC.

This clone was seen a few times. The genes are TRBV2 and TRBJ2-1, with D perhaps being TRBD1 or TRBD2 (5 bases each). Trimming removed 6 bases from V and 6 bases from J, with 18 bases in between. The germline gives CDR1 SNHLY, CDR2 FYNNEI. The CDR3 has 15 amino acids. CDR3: CASSPGRSGANEQFF. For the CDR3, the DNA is TGTGCCAGCAGCCCGGGACGCAGTGGGGCCAATGAGCAGTTCTTC.

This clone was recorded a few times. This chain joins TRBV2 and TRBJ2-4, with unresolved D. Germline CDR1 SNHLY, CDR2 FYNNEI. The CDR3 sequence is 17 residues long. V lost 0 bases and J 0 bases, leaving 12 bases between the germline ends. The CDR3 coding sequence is TGTGCCAGCAGTGAAGCGCTGGGGTCTCTAGCCAAAAACATTCAGTACTTC. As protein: CASSEALGSLAKNIQYF.

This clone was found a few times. Written as DNA, the CDR3 is TGTGCCAGCAGGTTCCCGGGGGGGACTGAAGCTTTCTTT. It yields the protein CASRFPGGTEAFF. The chain recombines TRBV7-2 with TRBJ1-1, with a tentative D call TRBD1 (5 bases). CDR1 and CDR2 from the germline V gene are SGHTA and FQGNSA. This CDR3 is 13 amino acids long. Trimming left V 6 bases short and J 5 bases short, with 13 bases between.

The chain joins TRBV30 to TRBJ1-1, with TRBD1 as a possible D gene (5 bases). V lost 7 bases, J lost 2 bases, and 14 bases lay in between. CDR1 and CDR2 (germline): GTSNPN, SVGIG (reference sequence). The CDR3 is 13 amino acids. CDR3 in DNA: TGTGCCTCGGCGACGGGACCAAACACTGAAGCTTTCTTT. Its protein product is CASATGPNTEAFF.

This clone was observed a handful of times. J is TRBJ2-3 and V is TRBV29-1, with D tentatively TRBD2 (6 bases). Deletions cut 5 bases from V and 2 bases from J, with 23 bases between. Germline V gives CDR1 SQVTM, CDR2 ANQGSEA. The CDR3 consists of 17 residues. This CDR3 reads CSVKPFRWGDLTDTQYF. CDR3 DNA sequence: TGCAGCGTTAAACCCTTCCGGTGGGGGGACCTCACAGATACGCAGTATTTT.